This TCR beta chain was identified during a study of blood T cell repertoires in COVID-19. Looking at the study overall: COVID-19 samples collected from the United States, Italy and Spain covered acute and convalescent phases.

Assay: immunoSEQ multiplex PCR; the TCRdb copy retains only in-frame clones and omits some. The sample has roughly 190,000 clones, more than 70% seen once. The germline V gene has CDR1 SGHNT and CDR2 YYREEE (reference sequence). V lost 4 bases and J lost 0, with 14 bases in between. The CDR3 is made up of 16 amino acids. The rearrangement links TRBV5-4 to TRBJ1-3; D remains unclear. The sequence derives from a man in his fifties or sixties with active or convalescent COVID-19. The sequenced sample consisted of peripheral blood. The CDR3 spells CASSNPGVSSGNTIYF. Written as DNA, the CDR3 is TGTGCCAGCAGCAACCCAGGCGTCTCCTCTGGAAACACCATATATTTT.